This T cell receptor beta chain was observed in a study of cytomegalovirus exposure and HLA in healthy donors. Study-level information: The 120 validation repertoires, a later analysis reported, used the same platform as the roughly 660 repertoires from the first cohort.

The method was immunoSEQ multiplex PCR; TCRdb's version includes in-frame clones alone and lacks a portion of them. The sample yields roughly 200,000 clones, roughly 86% seen once. A word on this clone: Its antigen is unidentified.

Study outcomes and limitations: The study labeled around 160 TCR beta chains cytomegalovirus-associated. In the roughly 130 validation repertoires, a later analysis found that first-cohort TCR clusters tended to co-occur.

The CDR3 has 11 residues. CDR1 and CDR2 from the germline V gene are LNHDA and SQIVND (reference sequence). Between the trimmed V and J ends, which lost 7 bases and 7 bases, there was a span of 11 bases. Separate from the roughly 720-subject first cohort, the 120-subject validation cohort was the one that the donors belonged to. The sample consisted of PBMCs. The origin of this receptor is a young man in good health and CMV-seropositive. The chain links TRBV19 to TRBJ2-7, with a weak D call TRBD2 (7 bases). CDR3 sequence: CASMGGLEQYF. In DNA, the CDR3 is TGTGCCAGTATGGGGGGGCTTGAGCAGTACTTC.